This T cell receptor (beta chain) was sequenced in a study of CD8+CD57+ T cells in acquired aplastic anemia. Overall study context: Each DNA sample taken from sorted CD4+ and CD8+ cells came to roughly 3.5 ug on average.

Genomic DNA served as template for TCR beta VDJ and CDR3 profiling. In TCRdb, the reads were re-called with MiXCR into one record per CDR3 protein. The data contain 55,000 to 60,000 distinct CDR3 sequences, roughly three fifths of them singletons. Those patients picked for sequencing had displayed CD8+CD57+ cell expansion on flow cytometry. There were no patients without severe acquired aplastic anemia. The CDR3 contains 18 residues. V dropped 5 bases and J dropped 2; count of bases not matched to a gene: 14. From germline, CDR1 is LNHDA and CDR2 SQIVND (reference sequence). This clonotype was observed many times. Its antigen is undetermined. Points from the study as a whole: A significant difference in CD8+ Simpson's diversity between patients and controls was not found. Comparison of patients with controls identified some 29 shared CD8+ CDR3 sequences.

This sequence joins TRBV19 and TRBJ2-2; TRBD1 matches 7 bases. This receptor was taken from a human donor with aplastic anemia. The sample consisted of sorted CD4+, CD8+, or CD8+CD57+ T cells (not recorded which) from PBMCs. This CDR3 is CASSPSRLQGENTGELFF. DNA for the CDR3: TGTGCCAGTAGTCCGTCCCGTCTTCAGGGGGAAAACACCGGGGAGCTGTTTTTT.